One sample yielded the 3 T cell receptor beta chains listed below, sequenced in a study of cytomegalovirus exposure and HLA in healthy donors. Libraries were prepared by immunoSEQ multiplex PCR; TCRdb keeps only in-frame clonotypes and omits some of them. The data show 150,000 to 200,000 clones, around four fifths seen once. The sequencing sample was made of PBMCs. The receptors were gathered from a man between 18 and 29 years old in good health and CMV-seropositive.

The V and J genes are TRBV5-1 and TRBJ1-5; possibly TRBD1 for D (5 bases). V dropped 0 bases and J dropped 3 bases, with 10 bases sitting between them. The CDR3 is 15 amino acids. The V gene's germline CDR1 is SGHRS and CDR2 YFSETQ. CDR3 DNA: TGCGCCAGCAGCTTGGCCGGAGGGGACAATCAGCCCCAGCATTTT. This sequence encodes CASSLAGGDNQPQHF. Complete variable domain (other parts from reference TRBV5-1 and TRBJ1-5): KAGVTQTPRYLIKTRGQQVTLSCSPISGHRSVSWYQQTPGQGLQFLFEYFSETQRNKGNFPGRFSGRQFSNSRSEMNVSTLELGDSALYLCASSLAGGDNQPQHFGDGTRLSIL.

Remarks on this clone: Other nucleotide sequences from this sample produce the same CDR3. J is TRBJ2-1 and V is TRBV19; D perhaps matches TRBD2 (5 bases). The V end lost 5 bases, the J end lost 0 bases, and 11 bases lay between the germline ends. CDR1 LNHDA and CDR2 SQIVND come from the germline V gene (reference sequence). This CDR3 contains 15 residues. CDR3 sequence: CASSPSGSSYNEQFF. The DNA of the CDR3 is TGTGCCAGTAGTCCTTCGGGGAGCTCCTACAATGAGCAGTTCTTC.

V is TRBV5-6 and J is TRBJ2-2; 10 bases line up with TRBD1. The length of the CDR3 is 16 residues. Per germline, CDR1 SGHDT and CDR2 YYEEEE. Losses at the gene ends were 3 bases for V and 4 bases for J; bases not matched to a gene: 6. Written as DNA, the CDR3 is TGTGCCAGCAGCTGGGGACAGGGGCGGACCACCGGGGAGCTGTTTTTT. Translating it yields CASSWGQGRTTGELFF.